This TCR beta chain was captured by sequencing in a study of blood T cell repertoires in COVID-19. Study overall: In each case, the material was cDNA or gDNA derived from T cells, B-cell-depleted T cells, or PBMCs.

V shed 6 bases and J shed 2 bases, with 14 bases lying between them. CDR3 length: 15 amino acids. Germline CDR1 is KGHSH and CDR2 is LQKENI. Seattle researchers signed up patients amid active infection and tracked them longitudinally. The repertoire was sequenced with immunoSEQ multiplex PCR; TCRdb's copy has only in-frame clones and lacks some. Of nearly 70,000 clones listed, roughly 85% were seen once; the top ten hold 3.4%. The rearrangement links TRBV18 to TRBJ1-3; no clear D gene. The sequenced sample was peripheral blood. The TCR comes from a woman aged 50 to 60 with COVID-19, enrolled during active disease. CDR3 sequence reads: CASSLLSEAGNTIYF. DNA of the CDR3: TGTGCCAGCTCGCTCCTCAGTGAAGCTGGAAACACCATATATTTT.